This T cell receptor (beta chain) emerged from a study of post-analysis software for immune sequencing data (dated by TCRdb to 2015 to 2017). Describing the broader study: Disease courses on record covered relapsing-remitting, secondary progressive and progressive-relapsing multiple sclerosis, though some patients had no subtype annotation. The multiple sclerosis patient repertoires were compared with approximately 11 previously published healthy control repertoires from donors aged roughly 6 to 25 years. A subset of samples was prepared in parallel using single-end sample barcoding, then pooled and co-amplified after Illumina adapter ligation.

Libraries came from PCR. The instrument given in TCRdb is Illumina HiSeq 2500. Unique molecular identifiers were incorporated into TCR beta cDNA libraries to reduce PCR and sequencing biases. Every 1 to 10 million input T cells yielded 500,000 or so cDNA molecules, meaning each molecule approximated one T cell. Patient libraries were prepared and sequenced with the same protocol used for the earlier healthy control dataset. Samples belonging to the same batch were prepared together, multiplexed and sequenced on a shared HiSeq lane. Under the source paper's analysis protocol: Raw barcoded reads were processed with MIGEC, discarding single-read molecular identifier groups before consensus assembly and CDR3 extraction. VDJtools was used for post-analysis of the clonotype tables, with diversity normalized by down-sampling every dataset to the smallest sample size. In repertoire overlap clustering, CDR3 amino acid sequences, but not nucleotide sequences, were matched to correct batch-related cross-sample contamination. The raw public data were reprocessed by TCRdb itself: fastp quality trimming at Q25, MiXCR clonotype calling, in-frame beta chains only. Every CDR3 protein is listed once, alongside the most common genes and DNA of its rows. Here the V and J calls rest on TCRdb's processing, not on the authors' analysis. The sample yields roughly 800,000 distinct CDR3 sequences; around 53% were counted once. Of the sample, approximately 4.2% falls within the top ten clones.

To demonstrate the VDJtools post-analysis software, the study profiled TCR beta repertoires from the peripheral blood of 10 to 15 young patients with multiple sclerosis. The multiple sclerosis patients were children and adolescents between about 6 and 15 years of age. On the study overall, not on this receptor specifically: Compared with controls, multiple sclerosis patients had significantly lower normalized Chao1 diversity, a finding suggesting substantial peripheral T-cell clonal expansion. Strong co-clustering of samples prepared in the same batch was shown by direct clustering with F measure, prompting a batch-effect correction. The control group was slightly older than the multiple sclerosis patient group.

For this clonotype: Its antigen is currently not known. No much larger clone exists at a distance of one base, and base qualities are not known.

The sequenced material came from blood. The sequence was obtained from a girl under 18 with multiple sclerosis.

The encoded CDR3 is CASSRNAGGPLPYNEQFF. Read as DNA, the sequence is TGTGCCAGCAGTAGGAATGCGGGAGGGCCTCTACCCTACAATGAGCAGTTCTTC. The chain links TRBV12-3 or TRBV12-4 with TRBJ2-1, with 9 bases matching TRBD2. The V end gives up 5 bases and the J end 2 bases, leaving 13 bases in the junction not matched to a gene. The CDR3 covers 18 residues, taking in both the cysteine and the phenylalanine. The DNA shown is the 54-base CDR3, in frame from base 1.